This T cell receptor (beta chain) was captured in a study of T-cell reconstitution after alpha-beta-depleted transplantation in children. Construction of the TCRbeta library involved unique molecular identifiers. TCRdb reprocessed the PCR reads via MiXCR and lists one record per CDR3 protein. The sample carries under 450,000 distinct CDR3 sequences, about 17% recorded once. Study-wide results and limits: It was newly produced T cells that mostly accounted for T-cell counts and diversity one year after transplant.

With regard to this clonotype: The antigen remains undetermined.

From germline, CDR1 is LNHNV and CDR2 YYDKDF (reference sequence). Trimming took 2 bases from V and 6 from J, leaving 16 bases between them. CDR3 length equals 16 residues. The source material was PBMCs, mostly from graft donor cells, sampled 360 days after TCRalphabeta/CD19-depleted stem cell transplant. V and J are TRBV15 and TRBJ2-2; tentatively, D is TRBD1 or TRBD2 (5 bases each). The TCR comes from a boy in the first two years of life who had a stem cell transplant for Wiskott-Aldrich syndrome, so the T cells may come from the graft donor. In DNA, the CDR3 is TGTGCCACCAGCAGACGAAGGGGACGATGGGCCGGGGAGCTGTTTTTT. Its translation: CATSRRRGRWAGELFF. The whole variable domain, remainder taken from reference TRBV15 and TRBJ2-2, is DAMVIQNPRYQVTQFGKPVTLSCSQTLNHNVMYWYQQKSSQAPKLLFHYYDKDFNNEADTPDNFQSRRPNTSFCFLDIRSPGLGDTAMYLCATSRRRGRWAGELFFGEGSRLTVL.